Shown below are 17 T cell receptor beta chains from a single sample sequenced in a study of beta chain features in type 1 diabetes. As every portion of the isolated RNA was reverse transcribed, the sequencing read expressed TCRB transcripts. Some clones are missing from TCRdb's copy, which holds only in-frame ones; the method was immunoSEQ multiplex PCR. This sample has 500,000 to 650,000 clones, with around an eighth found just once. No antigens are known for them. Findings of the study overall: Among all four CD4+ subsets, Type 1 diabetes patients had TCRB CDR3s that were moderately but significantly shorter.

Sequenced sample: naive CD4+ T cells from blood. Receptors originate from a man aged 25-40 years with type 1 diabetes.

This clone was seen only a few times. The chain is built from TRBV29-1 and TRBJ2-5; no clear D. The CDR3 has 10 residues. The V end was cut by 5 bases, the J end by 5 bases, with 6 bases between. The V gene's germline CDR1 is SQVTM and CDR2 ANQGSEA. In DNA, the CDR3 is TGCAGCGTTCTGGAGGAGACCCAGTACTTC. It specifies CSVLEETQYF.

The V and J genes are TRBV9 and TRBJ2-1, with D possibly matching TRBD2 (7 bases). Per the germline V gene, CDR1 is SGDLS and CDR2 is YYNGEE. Trimming took off 3 bases at V and 0 bases at J, with 22 bases between the two ends. The CDR3 has 19 residues. The CDR3 DNA is TGTGCCAGCAGCGCTGGGCGGGGGCGTCCAGAGGGCTCCTACAATGAGCAGTTCTTC. Amino acid sequence: CASSAGRGRPEGSYNEQFF.

The V call is TRBV27, the J call TRBJ2-1; maybe TRBD1 (6 bases). CDR1 is MNHEY, CDR2 SMNVEV, per germline (reference sequence). V gave up 4 bases and J gave up 8 bases, with 21 bases separating them. CDR3 length: 16 amino acids. The CDR3, as DNA: TGTGCCAGCAGTTCCCTAACAGGGTACCGCCGGGATGAGCAGTTCTTC. Protein: CASSSLTGYRRDEQFF.

This clone was seen only a few times. The V gene is TRBV29-1, the J gene TRBJ2-5; 11 bases line up with TRBD2. The CDR3 length is 14 residues. Germline-derived CDR1 and CDR2 are SQVTM and ANQGSEA. The V gene end was trimmed by 6 bases and the J gene end by 3 bases; junction bases not matched to a gene: 6. CDR3 protein: CSVGGLAAKETQYF. CDR3 bases: TGCAGCGTCGGGGGACTAGCGGCGAAAGAGACCCAGTACTTC.

This clone was observed a handful of times. The rearrangement joins TRBV7-2 to TRBJ1-4, with a tentative D call TRBD1 (6 bases). V lost 5 bases to trimming and J lost 0 bases, with 16 bases between them. Germline lookup yields CDR1 SGHTA and CDR2 FQGNSA. The CDR3 consists of 17 residues. The CDR3 bases are TGTGCCAGCAGCCCAGGACAGATGACTGCAACTAATGAAAAACTGTTTTTT. Amino acids: CASSPGQMTATNEKLFF. Full variable domain (outside the CDR3, taken from reference TRBV7-2 and TRBJ1-4): GAGVSQSPSNKVTEKGKDVELRCDPISGHTALYWYRQSLGQGLEFLIYFQGNSAPDKSGLPSDRFSAERTGGSVSTLTIQRTQQEDSAVYLCASSPGQMTATNEKLFFGSGTQLSVL.

This sequence joins TRBV2 and TRBJ2-3; no clear D. CDR3 size: 15 residues. V gave up 2 bases and J gave up 1 base, with 10 bases separating them. CDR1 is SNHLY and CDR2 is FYNNEI in the germline V gene. The CDR3 spells CASSEFPVGTDTQYF. CDR3 in DNA: TGTGCCAGCAGTGAATTCCCGGTCGGCACAGATACGCAGTATTTT.

There are a few counts of this clone. The gene calls are TRBV11-3 and TRBJ2-1; 7 bases line up with TRBD1. The CDR3 spans 17 residues. Trimming took 4 bases from V and 0 from J; bases not matched to a gene: 9. CDR1 SGHNT and CDR2 YENEEA come from the germline V gene. The DNA for the CDR3 is TGTGCCAGCAGCTGGACAGGACAGCCGCACTCCTACAATGAGCAGTTCTTC. Its protein product is CASSWTGQPHSYNEQFF.

The chain employs TRBV18 and TRBJ2-7; D might be TRBD1 (6 bases). Trimming took off 6 bases at V and 3 bases at J, with 15 bases between the two ends. CDR1 is KGHSH, CDR2 LQKENI, per germline. CDR3 length: 14 amino acids. The CDR3 is CASSLNDRNYEQYF. The CDR3 DNA reads as TGTGCCAGCTCCCTGAACGACAGGAACTACGAGCAGTACTTC.

This clone was seen more than once but under ten times. The chain links TRBV29-1 to TRBJ2-4; 7 bases match TRBD1. V shed 4 bases and J 7 bases; nucleotides not matched to a gene: 4. The length of the CDR3 is 12 residues. Germline CDR1 SQVTM, CDR2 ANQGSEA. The CDR3 here is CSVGQGMNIQYF. The CDR3 DNA is TGCAGCGTTGGACAGGGTATGAACATTCAGTACTTC.

Details on this clone: The identical CDR3 is also encoded by other nucleotide sequences in the sample. The CDR3 reads CAWSVRETQYF. The CDR3 nucleotides are TGTGCCTGGAGTGTACGTGAGACCCAGTACTTC. The chain recombines TRBV30 with TRBJ2-5; D remains unclear. The CDR3 has 11 residues. Germline CDR1 reads GTSNPN; CDR2 reads SVGIG (reference sequence). V lost 0 bases and J 5 bases, leaving 4 bases between the germline ends.

This clone was seen more than once but under ten times. The chain uses TRBV7-9 and TRBJ1-5; D might be TRBD1 (6 bases). This CDR3 contains 12 residues. The germline CDR1 and CDR2 sequences are SEHNR and FQNEAQ (reference sequence). Trimming removed 1 base from V and 11 bases from J, with 9 bases in between. CDR3: CASSLGDKAQHF. CDR3 nucleotides: TGTGCCAGCAGCTTAGGGGACAAGGCCCAGCATTTT.

The sample holds a few counts of this clone. V usage is TRBV28 and J usage is TRBJ2-7; 12 bases line up with TRBD2. CDR1 MDHEN and CDR2 SYDVKM come from the germline V gene. The junction had 12 bases not matched to a gene; V was cut back by 6 bases and J by 6 bases. This CDR3 is 16 amino acids long. The DNA of the CDR3 is TGTGCCAGCAGCTTAGCCGCTAGCGGGGGGGCCTCCGAGCAGTACTTC. The encoded protein is CASSLAASGGASEQYF.

This clone was detected once. The chain combines TRBV6-5 with TRBJ1-3, with D possibly matching TRBD1 (5 bases). This CDR3 has 15 amino acids. Deletions cut 6 bases from V and 3 bases from J, with 15 bases between. Germline V gene lookup returns CDR1 MNHEY and CDR2 SVGAGI. The CDR3 reads CASSLDKGNGNTIYF. For the CDR3, the DNA is TGTGCCAGCAGCTTAGACAAGGGGAATGGAAACACCATATATTTT.

This chain connects TRBV30 to TRBJ1-6; no definite D call. The CDR3 contains 13 residues. Between the trimmed V and J ends, which lost 5 bases and 10 bases, there was a span of 15 bases. Germline V lookup: CDR1 GTSNPN, CDR2 SVGIG (reference sequence). The CDR3 loop reads CAWGVHQASPLHF. The CDR3 coding sequence is TGTGCCTGGGGGGTCCACCAGGCCTCACCCCTCCACTTT.

This clone has just a few counts. Here the CDR3 DNA reads TGTGCCAGCAGACTGGACAGTAACACCGGGGAGCTGTTTTTT. As protein: CASRLDSNTGELFF. The rearrangement uses TRBV5-4 and TRBJ2-2; weak D call: TRBD1 (6 bases). This CDR3 is 14 amino acids long. CDR1 is SGHNT and CDR2 is YYREEE in the germline V gene (reference sequence). V was clipped by 5 bases and J by 2 bases, with 10 bases between them.

The chain combines TRBV4-2 with TRBJ2-7; no definite D call. CDR1 and CDR2 (germline): LGHNA, YNFKEQ. Trimming took off 3 bases at V and 7 bases at J, with 13 bases between the two ends. This CDR3 region has 13 residues. The CDR3 loop reads CASSQRDPWEQYF. For the CDR3, the DNA is TGTGCCAGCAGCCAGCGCGACCCGTGGGAGCAGTACTTC.

Only a few counts were recorded for this clone. The V call is TRBV19, the J call TRBJ1-6; 10 bases line up with TRBD1. CDR3 length equals 14 residues. The trim removed 6 bases at V and 7 bases at J, leaving 3 bases unmatched. Per the germline V gene, CDR1 is LNHDA and CDR2 is SQIVND (reference sequence). The CDR3 here is CASRMGQGNSPLHF. CDR3 DNA sequence: TGTGCCAGTAGGATGGGACAGGGGAATTCACCCCTCCACTTT. The full variable domain, its missing parts supplied by reference TRBV19 and TRBJ1-6, is DGGITQSPKYLFRKEGQNVTLSCEQNLNHDAMYWYRQDPGQGLRLIYYSQIVNDFQKGDIAEGYSVSREKKESFPLTVTSAQKNPTAFYLCASRMGQGNSPLHFGNGTRLTVT.